The rows below give T cell receptor beta chains drawn from one sample of a study of blood T cell repertoires in COVID-19. The repertoire was sequenced with immunoSEQ multiplex PCR; TCRdb's copy has only in-frame clones and lacks some. The sample holds about 150,000 clones, just under 85% seen once. The material sequenced was PBMCs or T cells enriched from blood (not recorded which). The source of these receptors is a man in his forties or fifties who had recovered from COVID-19. Both conserved end residues are part of each CDR3. A D gene is named only where the DNA matches it firmly. Some rows mark clone size as missing; the rest say once, few, many or name a class of expanded clone.

. | TRBJ1-3 | . | TRBV2 | 14 | TGTGCCAGCAGTGACCGGGGGAGGAGAAACACCATATATTTT | CASSDRGRRNTIYF
. | TRBJ2-3 | . | TRBV12-5 | 15 | TGTGCTAGTGGTCCCGGACAGTTAGGTACAGATACGCAGTATTTT | CASGPGQLGTDTQYF
few | TRBJ2-7 | TRBD2 | TRBV25-1 | 15 | TGTGCCAGCAGTGAGGGACTAGCGGGAACCTACGAGCAGTACTTC | CASSEGLAGTYEQYF
. | TRBJ2-1 | . | TRBV7-3 | 13 | TGTGCCAGCAGCAACGACAAGCACAATGAGCAGTTCTTC | CASSNDKHNEQFF
few | TRBJ2-7 | . | TRBV6-4 | 14 | TGTGCCAGCATACACCTCATCAGGGCCTACGAGCAGTACTTC | CASIHLIRAYEQYF
. | TRBJ2-3 | TRBD1 | TRBV29-1 | 14 | TGCAGCTCGCCCGGGACAGGGAGGGCGGATACGCAGTATTTT | CSSPGTGRADTQYF
. | TRBJ1-1 | TRBD1 | TRBV3-1/TRBV3-2 | 14 | TGTGCCAGCAGCCCGGGACAGACCAACACTGAAGCTTTCTTT | CASSPGQTNTEAFF
. | TRBJ2-1 | TRBD1 | TRBV19 | 16 | TGTGCCAGTAGTAAAGTACCGGGACAGGGGGTCAATGAGCAGTTCTTC | CASSKVPGQGVNEQFF
. | TRBJ1-6 | . | TRBV2 | 15 | TGTGCCAGCAGGGACAGAGCTCTATCGTATTCACCCCTCCACTTT | CASRDRALSYSPLHF
. | TRBJ1-5 | . | TRBV7-2 | 15 | TGTGCCAGCAGCTTAGGACAGTTCCTCAATCAGCCCCAGCATTTT | CASSLGQFLNQPQHF
many | TRBJ2-3 | TRBD2 | TRBV6-4 | 15 | TGTGCCAGCGGCAACAGCGGGGGCGGCACAGATACGCAGTATTTT | CASGNSGGGTDTQYF
. | TRBJ2-7 | TRBD1 | TRBV5-6 | 13 | TGTGCCAGCAGCGATAACAGGGGAATCGAGCAGTACTTC | CASSDNRGIEQYF
. | TRBJ1-3 | . | TRBV6-5 | 15 | TGTGCCAGCAGTTATGGCAGATACTCTGGAAACACCATATATTTT | CASSYGRYSGNTIYF
. | TRBJ2-1 | TRBD1 | TRBV7-8 | 18 | TGTGCCAGCAGCTCCCGGATGACAACGGGACAGGGAATCTATGAGCAGTTCTTC | CASSSRMTTGQGIYEQFF
. | TRBJ1-2 | TRBD1 | TRBV11-2 | 13 | TGTGCCACCAGATTGACAGGGGACTATGGCTACACCTTC | CATRLTGDYGYTF
. | TRBJ2-7 | . | TRBV6-4 | 13 | TGTGCCAGCAGTGACGTGGAGGGGTCGGTGCAGTACTTC | CASSDVEGSVQYF
. | TRBJ1-1 | TRBD1 | TRBV7-3 | 14 | TGTGCCAGCAGCCCTCGGGACAGTAACACTGAAGCTTTCTTT | CASSPRDSNTEAFF
. | TRBJ2-7 | TRBD1 | TRBV6-5 | 14 | TGTGCCAGCAGTACCGGACAGGTACGTTACGAGCAGTACTTC | CASSTGQVRYEQYF
. | TRBJ2-3 | TRBD1 | TRBV19 | 15 | TGTGCCAGTAAGGAGAGGGGGCAGAGCACAGATACGCAGTATTTT | CASKERGQSTDTQYF
. | TRBJ2-5 | . | TRBV5-5 | 12 | TGTGCCAGCAGCTTCCAGGGAGAGACCCAGTACTTC | CASSFQGETQYF
. | TRBJ2-7 | . | TRBV28 | 11 | TGTGCCAGCAGTTCCGCCTACGAGCAGTACTTC | CASSSAYEQYF
. | TRBJ1-3 | . | TRBV7-9 | 14 | TGTGCCAGCAGCCCGTCCCCCTCTGGAAACACCATATATTTT | CASSPSPSGNTIYF
. | TRBJ2-2 | . | TRBV6-1 | 15 | TGTGCCAGCAGTGAAAGGAGAGCGAACACCGGGGAGCTGTTTTTT | CASSERRANTGELFF
. | TRBJ1-1 | . | TRBV12-3/TRBV12-4 | 12 | TGTGCCAGCAGCTACAGTAACACTGAAGCTTTCTTT | CASSYSNTEAFF
. | TRBJ1-5 | . | TRBV19 | 14 | TGTGCCAGTAGTATCCAGGGGAGAGGACAGCCCCAGCATTTT | CASSIQGRGQPQHF
. | TRBJ1-2 | TRBD1 | TRBV6-2/TRBV6-3 | 13 | TGTGCCAGCAGCAGGGACAGGAACTATGGCTACACCTTC | CASSRDRNYGYTF
. | TRBJ1-1 | TRBD1 | TRBV9 | 16 | TGTGCCAGCAGCGTAGGGGCTACAGGGGGGAACACTGAAGCTTTCTTT | CASSVGATGGNTEAFF
. | TRBJ2-2 | TRBD2 | TRBV7-2 | 16 | TGTGCCAGCAGCTTCGTGGGGGGGTCGAACACCGGGGAGCTGTTTTTT | CASSFVGGSNTGELFF
. | TRBJ1-6 | TRBD1 | TRBV27 | 15 | TGTGCCAGCAGTCTGGGGACAGGCCCTAATTCACCCCTCCACTTT | CASSLGTGPNSPLHF
few | TRBJ1-5 | TRBD1 | TRBV4-1 | 15 | TGCGCCAGCAGAAACACAGGGGGTACAAGCCAGCCCCAGCATTTT | CASRNTGGTSQPQHF
. | TRBJ2-7 | . | TRBV6-4 | 15 | TGTGCCAGCAGTGACAGGGAGGTGGGTTCCTACGAGCAGTACTTC | CASSDREVGSYEQYF
once | TRBJ2-1 | TRBD2 | TRBV7-2 | 18 | TGTGCCAGCAGCTTAGGTTTGATGTCGGGGGGGCGGGACAATGAGCAGTTCTTC | CASSLGLMSGGRDNEQFF
. | TRBJ1-1 | TRBD1 | TRBV28 | 14 | TGTGCCAGCAGTCCCGGGGACAGGGGGACTGAAGCTTTCTTT | CASSPGDRGTEAFF
. | TRBJ2-1 | TRBD2 | TRBV7-2 | 16 | TGTGCCAGCAGCCGGGGACTAGCGGGGGTTGGGAATGAGCAGTTCTTC | CASSRGLAGVGNEQFF
. | TRBJ2-5 | . | TRBV12-3/TRBV12-4 | 13 | TGTGCCAGCAGTCGACTAGTCCAAGAGACCCAGTACTTC | CASSRLVQETQYF
. | TRBJ2-7 | TRBD1 | TRBV27 | 15 | TGTGCCAGCAGGGCCCGGGACAGGGGGTCTGACGAGCAGTACTTC | CASRARDRGSDEQYF
. | TRBJ2-1 | . | TRBV20-1 | 11 | TGCAGTGCAACAGCTCCAGGTGAGCAGTTCTTC | CSATAPGEQFF
. | TRBJ1-2 | TRBD1 | TRBV3-1/TRBV3-2 | 14 | TGTGCCAGCAGCCAAGGACAGGGTGGAGGTGGCTACACCTTC | CASSQGQGGGGYTF
. | TRBJ2-6 | TRBD1 | TRBV19 | 18 | TGTGCCAGCAAAGCAACGGGACAGGCGCTTTCTGGGGCCAACGTCCTGACTTTC | CASKATGQALSGANVLTF
. | TRBJ1-3 | . | TRBV14 | 14 | TGTGCCAGCAGCCAAGTCAGCTCTGGAAACACCATATATTTT | CASSQVSSGNTIYF
. | TRBJ2-1 | TRBD1 | TRBV10-1 | 15 | TGCGCCAGCAGTGAGTCGACAGGGGGCAGGGATGAGCAGTTCTTC | CASSESTGGRDEQFF
. | TRBJ2-2 | TRBD1 | TRBV5-4 | 16 | TGTGCCAGCAGCGGAGAACAGGGGGTAAACACCGGGGAGCTGTTTTTT | CASSGEQGVNTGELFF
. | TRBJ1-5 | . | TRBV19 | 16 | TGTGCCAGTAATCTACAGGGCCCTGATAGCAATCAGCCCCAGCATTTT | CASNLQGPDSNQPQHF
. | TRBJ1-5 | . | TRBV21-1 | 12 | TGTGCCAGCAGCAGGCCTGATCAGCCCCAGCATTTT | CASSRPDQPQHF
. | TRBJ1-1 | TRBD1 | TRBV9 | 14 | TGTGCCAGCAGTGTACAGGGGGCTGGAACTGAAGCTTTCTTT | CASSVQGAGTEAFF
once | TRBJ1-6 | TRBD1 | TRBV7-3 | 14 | TGTGCCAGCAGCGTCGACAGGGTGGGCTCACCCCTCCACTTT | CASSVDRVGSPLHF
. | TRBJ1-6 | TRBD1 | TRBV19 | 16 | TGTGCCAGGGTACGACAGGGACGAACTACTAATTCACCCCTCCACTTT | CARVRQGRTTNSPLHF
once | TRBJ2-2 | TRBD2 | TRBV27 | 17 | TGTGCCAGCAGTTTTCCGGGACTAGCGGGGTCCACCGGGGAGCTGTTTTTT | CASSFPGLAGSTGELFF
. | TRBJ1-5 | . | TRBV30 | 13 | TGTGCCTGGAGTGTAGACAGTTTAGGCCCCCAGCATTTT | CAWSVDSLGPQHF
. | TRBJ2-5 | TRBD1 | TRBV19 | 14 | TGTGCCAGTAGTTTGGGGACAGGGGAAGAGACCCAGTACTTC | CASSLGTGEETQYF
. | TRBJ2-2 | . | TRBV7-2 | 16 | TGTGCCAGCAGCTTAGTAGGGGGGGACCTCACCGGGGAGCTGTTTTTT | CASSLVGGDLTGELFF
. | TRBJ1-1 | . | TRBV24-1 | 13 | TGTGCCACCAGTGGAAACAGCTTAGGTGAAGCTTTCTTT | CATSGNSLGEAFF
. | TRBJ1-2 | . | TRBV5-6 | 17 | TGTGCCAGCAGCTTGGAAGCAGACCGGGGATGGTGGGATGGCTACACCTTC | CASSLEADRGWWDGYTF
. | TRBJ1-6 | . | TRBV18 | 15 | TGTGCCAGCTCACCTATTGAGGCCCGAGATTCACCCCTCCACTTT | CASSPIEARDSPLHF
once | TRBJ2-1 | TRBD1 | TRBV5-6 | 15 | TGTGCCAGCAGCTACCGGACAGGCTCCTACAATGAGCAGTTCTTC | CASSYRTGSYNEQFF
. | TRBJ2-7 | . | TRBV13 | 14 | TGTGCCAGCAGCCCCCGGGTAGGGCGGGAAGAGCAGTACTTC | CASSPRVGREEQYF
. | TRBJ1-1 | . | TRBV27 | 13 | TGTGCCAGCAGTTTTATGGACAGCACTGAAGCTTTCTTT | CASSFMDSTEAFF
. | TRBJ2-5 | . | TRBV12-3/TRBV12-4 | 13 | TGTGCCAGCAGTTTATCAGGGGTCGAGACCCAGTACTTC | CASSLSGVETQYF
. | TRBJ1-6 | . | TRBV19 | 14 | TGTGCCAGTTCAGACAGTCCTTATAATTCACCCCTCCACTTT | CASSDSPYNSPLHF
. | TRBJ2-7 | . | TRBV18 | 13 | TGTGCCAGCTCGGCACTACAGGGCTCCGAGCAGTACTTC | CASSALQGSEQYF